These T cell receptor beta chains were read from a single sample in a study of CD8+ T cells in alopecia areata. The data were produced by immunoSEQ multiplex PCR, yet TCRdb's version contains in-frame clones alone and is incomplete. The sample lists 150,000 or so clones, 40% to 50% occurring once. The specimen sequenced was CD4+ T cells sorted from blood. These receptors were taken from a human donor with alopecia areata. CDR3s include the opening cysteine and the closing phenylalanine or tryptophan. D genes are given only for firm matches. Clone size is stated in some rows and not others, as once, few, many or a class when expanded.

V gene	J gene	D gene	clone size	CDR3 DNA	CDR3 protein
TRBV29-1	TRBJ2-2	TRBD1	.	TGCAGCGGGCGACAGGGCGTTAACACCGGGGAGCTGTTTTTT	CSGRQGVNTGELFF
TRBV29-1	TRBJ2-7	.	.	TGCAGCGTTGTAACCGGGACCTCCGAGCAGTACTTC	CSVVTGTSEQYF
TRBV29-1	TRBJ2-5	TRBD2	few	TGCAGCGTTGAAGAGGGGGGGTTAACCCAGTACTTC	CSVEEGGLTQYF
TRBV29-1	TRBJ2-7	TRBD1	.	TGCAGCGTCGCGGACAGGGTCCGGGAGCAGTACTTC	CSVADRVREQYF
TRBV4-1	TRBJ1-2	.	.	TGCGCCAGCAGCCAAGATCGGGACTATGGCTACACCTTC	CASSQDRDYGYTF
TRBV5-1	TRBJ2-7	.	few	TGCGCCAGCAGCGCACCGAAGGCAGCGGGCCCGACCGGATCCGAGCAGTACTTC	CASSAPKAAGPTGSEQYF
TRBV13	TRBJ1-2	.	.	TGTGCCAGCAGCCCACAGGGCCCCTATGGCTACACCTTC	CASSPQGPYGYTF
TRBV6-5	TRBJ2-7	.	.	TGTGCCAGCAGCTCCTCCCCGTTAGACGAGCAGTACTTC	CASSSSPLDEQYF
TRBV7-3	TRBJ2-7	.	few	TGTGCCAGCAGCTTAGCGGCAGGCGCCCACTACGAGCAGTACTTC	CASSLAAGAHYEQYF
TRBV30	TRBJ2-4	.	few	TGTGCCTGGAGTTCCGGTACGACCGGAGCCAAAAACATTCAGTACTTC	CAWSSGTTGAKNIQYF
TRBV30	TRBJ2-1	.	.	TGTGCCTGTTTTGCAGTCCTTTCCAATGAGCAGTTCTTC	CACFAVLSNEQFF
TRBV7-6	TRBJ2-5	TRBD1	.	TGTGCCAGCAGCACAACAGGGACAGGGCAAGAGACCCAGTACTTC	CASSTTGTGQETQYF
TRBV19	TRBJ2-7	TRBD2	.	TGTGCCAGTAGTCCGGGACTAGTAGGAGAGCAGTACTTC	CASSPGLVGEQYF
TRBV29-1	TRBJ2-5	.	.	TGCAGCGTTCCCATGGGGGAGACCCAGTACTTC	CSVPMGETQYF